These 32 T cell receptor beta chains share one sample of origin, sequenced in a study of shared clonotypes between healthy human individuals. The protocol was immunoSEQ multiplex PCR, while the TCRdb copy is restricted to in-frame clones and leaves out a portion. The sample holds around 2,000,000 clones, approximately 94% seen once. The naive CD8 subset, CD45RO-negative cells positively selected for CCR7, excluded terminally differentiated effector memory CD45RA+ cells. Material: naive CD8+ T cells from PBMCs. Receptor source: a man aged 18 to 29 in good health. Some clones in this sample may be carry-over from other donors' samples.

The chain links TRBV7-9 to TRBJ2-1; TRBD1 agrees at 9 bases. Germline V gives CDR1 SEHNR, CDR2 FQNEAQ (reference sequence). The CDR3 spans 16 residues. V shed 1 base and J 7 bases; nucleotides not matched to a gene: 8. The CDR3 is CASSLVPGQGRNEQFF. Here the CDR3 DNA reads TGTGCCAGCAGCTTAGTGCCGGGACAGGGTAGAAATGAGCAGTTCTTC.

In regard to this clone: Other DNA sequences in the same sample also yield this CDR3. V gene TRBV4-1 combines with J gene TRBJ2-7, with D possibly matching TRBD1 (6 bases). CDR1 and CDR2 from the germline V gene are MGHRA and YSYEKL. CDR3 length equals 13 residues. The V and J ends lost 6 bases and 4 bases respectively, with 13 bases between them. This CDR3 is CASSPQGSYEQYF. The CDR3 nucleotides read TGCGCCAGCAGTCCACAGGGATCATACGAGCAGTACTTC.

This chain's CDR3 is CASSPTGLNTEAFF. DNA of the CDR3: TGTGCCAGCAGCCCCACGGGGTTGAACACTGAAGCTTTCTTT. V gene TRBV11-1 combines with J gene TRBJ1-1, with D unclear. Germline V gene lookup returns CDR1 SGHAT and CDR2 FQDESV (reference sequence). V gave up 5 bases and J gave up 0 bases, with 10 bases separating them. The CDR3 runs 14 residues.

The chain carries TRBV7-3 and TRBJ2-2; D gene uncertain. Trimming removed 1 base from V and 0 bases from J, with 6 bases in between. Per the germline V gene, CDR1 is SGHTA and CDR2 is FQGTGA. The CDR3 consists of 15 residues. CDR3 loop: CASSLMGSNTGELFF. DNA of the CDR3: TGTGCCAGCAGCTTAATGGGCTCGAACACCGGGGAGCTGTTTTTT.

The chain links TRBV29-1 to TRBJ1-2, with 10 bases lining up with TRBD1. The CDR3 runs to 14 residues. The germline V gene encodes CDR1 SQVTM and CDR2 ANQGSEA. Trimming took 3 bases from V and 8 from J; bases not matched to a gene: 9. CDR3 DNA: TGCAGCGTTGACGGCCGGGACAGGGGAGGAGGCTACACCTTC. It encodes CSVDGRDRGGGYTF.

The chain recombines TRBV2 with TRBJ2-3; D possibly corresponds to TRBD1 (5 bases). Between the trimmed V and J ends, which lost 9 bases and 4 bases, there was a span of 14 bases. CDR1 is SNHLY and CDR2 is FYNNEI in the germline V gene. This CDR3 comprises 13 residues. The CDR3 loop reads CARGPRSADTQYF. In DNA, the CDR3 is TGTGCCAGGGGGCCTAGGAGCGCAGATACGCAGTATTTT.

V gene TRBV28 combines with J gene TRBJ1-3; TRBD1 matches 7 bases. Germline V gene data show CDR1 as MDHEN and CDR2 as SYDVKM. J lost 1 base, V lost 6 bases, and 15 bases had no gene match. CDR3 length equals 18 residues. The CDR3 region is CASSPEHRGFLSGNTIYF. CDR3 DNA: TGTGCCAGCAGCCCCGAACACAGGGGTTTCCTTTCTGGAAACACCATATATTTT. The full variable domain, rest sourced from reference TRBV28 and TRBJ1-3, is DVKVTQSSRYLVKRTGEKVFLECVQDMDHENMFWYRQDPGLGLRLIYFSYDVKMKEKGDIPEGYSVSREKKERFSLILESASTNQTSMYLCASSPEHRGFLSGNTIYFGEGSWLTVV.

The V gene is TRBV9, the J gene TRBJ1-2; D possibly corresponds to TRBD1 (6 bases). CDR3 length equals 12 residues. V was trimmed by 6 bases and J by 4 bases, leaving 10 bases between them. Per germline, CDR1 SGDLS and CDR2 YYNGEE. In DNA, the CDR3 is TGTGCCAGCACAGGACAGCTCTATGGCTACACCTTC. Residues: CASTGQLYGYTF.

V is TRBV28 and J is TRBJ2-5; D remains ambiguous. CDR1 MDHEN and CDR2 SYDVKM come from the germline V gene. Trimming removed 2 bases at V and 1 base at J, with 11 bases between. The CDR3 consists of 15 residues. For the CDR3, the DNA is TGTGCCAGCAGTTTACTTCGGGCAGCCCAAGAGACCCAGTACTTC. Amino acid sequence: CASSLLRAAQETQYF.

Concerning this clone itself: Other DNA sequences in this specimen translate into the identical CDR3. The chain carries TRBV6-5 and TRBJ1-1; TRBD1 agrees at 8 bases. CDR1 and CDR2 from the germline V gene are MNHEY and SVGAGI. Trimming at V came to 5 bases and at J to 1 base, leaving 6 bases not matched to a gene. This CDR3 contains 15 residues. DNA for the CDR3: TGTGCCAGCAGTCCCTCCGGGACAGGGAACACTGAAGCTTTCTTT. Protein sequence: CASSPSGTGNTEAFF.

CDR3 protein: CASRAGRMTYNEQFF. CDR3 sequence (DNA): TGTGCCAGCAGAGCCGGGAGGATGACCTACAATGAGCAGTTCTTC. The chain links TRBV6-5 to TRBJ2-1; 7 positions match TRBD2. Per the germline V gene, CDR1 is MNHEY and CDR2 is SVGAGI. The CDR3 runs 15 residues. V was clipped by 6 bases and J by 2 bases; unmatched bases: 7.

The chain is built from TRBV6-1 and TRBJ1-1; tentatively, D is TRBD1 (5 bases). Germline CDR1 reads MNHNS; CDR2 reads SASEGT. V was clipped by 2 bases and J by 7 bases, with 11 bases between them. CDR3 length: 13 amino acids. Here the CDR3 DNA reads TGTGCCAGCAGTGAATTTGGGACTGTTGAAGCTTTCTTT. This encodes CASSEFGTVEAFF.

The V call is TRBV6-6, the J call TRBJ2-7; maybe TRBD2 (6 bases). Trimming pared 0 bases from V and 3 bases from J, leaving 15 bases between. The CDR3 contains 16 residues. Germline V gene lookup returns CDR1 MNHNY and CDR2 SVGAGI (reference sequence). The CDR3 DNA follows: TGTGCCAGCAGTTACTCGGCTACGGGGGTAGGCTACGAGCAGTACTTC. Protein product: CASSYSATGVGYEQYF.

Here the CDR3 reads CASSPNRGQLYEQYF. The CDR3 DNA sequence: TGTGCCAGCAGCCCAAACAGGGGGCAGCTCTACGAGCAGTACTTC. This rearrangement joins TRBV28 to TRBJ2-7; 9 nucleotides match TRBD1. CDR1 and CDR2 (germline): MDHEN, SYDVKM. The CDR3 extends over 15 amino acids. V lost 6 bases and J lost 3; bases outside the gene matches: 9.

The chain uses TRBV7-3 and TRBJ2-1; 7 bases align to TRBD2. CDR1 is SGHTA and CDR2 is FQGTGA in the germline V gene. V lost 4 bases, J lost 10 bases, and 4 bases stayed unmatched. The CDR3 has 12 residues. The CDR3 nucleotides are TGTGCCAGCAGCTCAGGACTAGGAGAGCAGTTCTTC. Translation gives CASSSGLGEQFF.

This sequence joins TRBV30 and TRBJ2-7; TRBD1 agrees at 7 bases. The junction had 7 bases not matched to a gene; V was cut back by 2 bases and J by 3 bases. Germline V gene sequence: CDR1 GTSNPN, CDR2 SVGIG (reference sequence). The CDR3 spans 14 residues. CDR3 DNA: TGTGCCTGGAGTCCCGACAGGGTTAGCTACGAGCAGTACTTC. This translates into CAWSPDRVSYEQYF. Using reference TRBV30 and TRBJ2-7 for the parts outside the CDR3, the full variable domain is SQTIHQWPATLVQPVGSPLSLECTVEGTSNPNLYWYRQAAGRGLQLLFYSVGIGQISSEVPQNLSASRPQDRQFILSSKKLLLSDSGFYLCAWSPDRVSYEQYFGPGTRLTVT.

V gene TRBV9 combines with J gene TRBJ2-1; 15 positions match TRBD2. V lost 3 bases and J lost 10; bases outside the gene matches: 8. Per the germline V gene, CDR1 is SGDLS and CDR2 is YYNGEE. The length of the CDR3 is 16 residues. The CDR3 DNA is TGTGCCAGCAGCGAGCGGGGACTAGCGGGAGGAGTAGAGCAGTTCTTC. Protein product: CASSERGLAGGVEQFF. Filled out from reference TRBV9 and TRBJ2-1, the complete variable domain reads DSGVTQTPKHLITATGQRVTLRCSPRSGDLSVYWYQQSLDQGLQFLIQYYNGEERAKGNILERFSAQQFPDLHSELNLSSLELGDSALYFCASSERGLAGGVEQFFGPGTRLTVL.

V usage is TRBV5-1 and J usage is TRBJ2-1; TRBD2 agrees at 10 bases. J was trimmed by 4 bases and V by 3 bases; bases with no gene match: 7. CDR1 and CDR2 from the germline V gene are SGHRS and YFSETQ. The CDR3 is 16 amino acids. The CDR3 sequence is CASSSKLAGEYNEQFF. As DNA, the CDR3 is TGCGCCAGCAGCTCGAAGCTAGCGGGGGAATACAATGAGCAGTTCTTC.

A single count supports this clone. The V gene is TRBV6-1, the J gene TRBJ2-7; TRBD1 or TRBD2 may be the D gene (6 bases each). The CDR3 is made up of 14 amino acids. Germline CDR1 MNHNS, CDR2 SASEGT. V was clipped by 7 bases and J by 1 base, with 14 bases between them. The CDR3 DNA reads as TGTGCCAGCAAAGGGGGGAGGAGGTCCTACGAGCAGTACTTC. Translation gives CASKGGRRSYEQYF.

The chain couples TRBV15 to TRBJ2-7; the D gene is possibly TRBD1 (5 bases). V was pared by 3 bases and J by 5 bases, with 14 bases between. CDR3 length: 14 residues. Germline V gives CDR1 LNHNV, CDR2 YYDKDF (reference sequence). The CDR3 nucleotides are TGTGCCACCAGCAGTGGGGCCTTCGTCAACGAGCAGTACTTC. This encodes CATSSGAFVNEQYF.

J is TRBJ2-6 and V is TRBV7-8; D is perhaps TRBD2 (5 bases). CDR1 is SGHVS, CDR2 FQNEAQ, per germline. Trimming took off 2 bases at V and 2 bases at J, with 7 bases between the two ends. The length of the CDR3 is 15 residues. The CDR3 is CASSLSSTGANVLTF. In DNA form, the CDR3 reads TGTGCCAGCAGCTTATCTAGCACTGGGGCCAACGTCCTGACTTTC.

This chain connects TRBV18 to TRBJ1-1; D call uncertain. V gave up 4 bases and J gave up 1 base, with 7 bases separating them. This CDR3 is 13 amino acids long. The germline CDR1 and CDR2 sequences are KGHSH and LQKENI. CDR3 protein: CASSLYRNTEAFF. The CDR3 DNA follows: TGTGCCAGCTCACTTTACAGGAACACTGAAGCTTTCTTT. The full variable domain, rest sourced from reference TRBV18 and TRBJ1-1, is NAGVMQNPRHLVRRRGQEARLRCSPMKGHSHVYWYRQLPEEGLKFMVYLQKENIIDESGMPKERFSAEFPKEGPSILRIQQVVRGDSAAYFCASSLYRNTEAFFGQGTRLTVV.

Remarks on this clone: The sample has other DNA sequences that encode this CDR3 too. The chain carries TRBV7-9 and TRBJ2-2; D is uncertain. Trimming removed 1 base from V and 2 bases from J, with 5 bases in between. Germline values: CDR1 SEHNR, CDR2 FQNEAQ (reference sequence). The CDR3 has 14 residues. CDR3 sequence reads: CASSLDSNTGELFF. DNA of the CDR3: TGTGCCAGCAGCTTAGACAGTAACACCGGGGAGCTGTTTTTT.

The chain joins TRBV9 to TRBJ2-3; 8 bases align to TRBD2. J gave up 5 bases and V 5 bases, and 10 bases lay outside the gene matches. Per the germline V gene, CDR1 is SGDLS and CDR2 is YYNGEE. The CDR3 has 15 amino acids. The CDR3 region has the DNA TGTGCCAGCAGTGAAGTCCCGGGACTAGAAGATACGCAGTATTTT. Amino acids: CASSEVPGLEDTQYF.

The chain is built from TRBV27 and TRBJ2-3, with no clear D. With 2 bases removed from V and 2 bases from J, the gap between germline ends came to 14 bases. The CDR3 is 16 amino acids. Germline V CDR1 and CDR2: MNHEY, SMNVEV (reference sequence). For the CDR3, the DNA is TGTGCCAGCAGTTTAGGTACACCTTACATCACAGATACGCAGTATTTT. Protein sequence: CASSLGTPYITDTQYF.

This chain links TRBV20-1 with TRBJ2-7; D gene ambiguous. CDR3 length: 11 residues. V dropped 6 bases and J dropped 7 bases, with 13 bases sitting between them. The germline V gene encodes CDR1 DFQATT and CDR2 SNEGSKA (reference sequence). CDR3 sequence: CSATLAREQYF. CDR3 nucleotides: TGCAGTGCCACCCTCGCCAGGGAGCAGTACTTC.

The chain joins TRBV6-1 to TRBJ2-1, with 10 bases that match TRBD2. Germline V gives CDR1 MNHNS, CDR2 SASEGT. The CDR3 spans 21 residues. V trimming: 0 bases; J trimming: 1 base; junction bases outside the gene matches: 15. CDR3 amino acids: CASSEAPGLATKRESYNEQFF. CDR3 nucleotide sequence: TGTGCCAGCAGTGAAGCTCCGGGACTAGCGACGAAAAGGGAGTCCTACAATGAGCAGTTCTTC.

V is TRBV7-3 and J is TRBJ1-1, with a possible D match to TRBD1 (6 bases). The CDR3 contains 15 residues. Trimming shortened V by 5 bases and J by 4 bases, and 17 bases separated the two germline ends. Germline-derived CDR1 and CDR2 are SGHTA and FQGTGA. Here the CDR3 DNA reads TGTGCCAGCAGCCTCGGGGCCCGAGGGGGCACTGAAGCTTTCTTT. Translation gives CASSLGARGGTEAFF.

The chain joins TRBV10-2 to TRBJ1-2; maybe TRBD1 (5 bases). This CDR3 is built from 16 residues. Between the trimmed V and J ends, which lost 4 bases and 2 bases, there was a span of 17 bases. From germline, CDR1 is WSHSY and CDR2 SAAADI. The CDR3 DNA sequence: TGCGCCAGCAGTGTAGGGGATCCGGGGGGGAACTATGGCTACACCTTC. Translation: CASSVGDPGGNYGYTF.

The V gene is TRBV21-1, the J gene TRBJ1-4. TRBV21-1 is reported as a pseudogene. The CDR3 extends over 15 amino acids. The CDR3 is CASSKLGEADEKLFF. DNA of the CDR3: TGTGCCAGCAGCAAACTCGGGGAAGCGGATGAAAAACTGTTTTTT.

The V and J genes are TRBV19 and TRBJ2-3; 9 bases are shared with TRBD1. This CDR3 region has 15 residues. Germline V gene sequence: CDR1 LNHDA, CDR2 SQIVND (reference sequence). V shed 5 bases, J shed 5 bases, and the junction held 8 bases outside the gene matches. The CDR3 protein is CASSHRDRAGDTQYF. In DNA, the CDR3 is TGTGCCAGTAGTCACCGGGACAGGGCTGGAGATACGCAGTATTTT.

This chain joins TRBV27 and TRBJ1-1; D unresolved. The germline V gene encodes CDR1 MNHEY and CDR2 SMNVEV (reference sequence). This CDR3 is built from 15 residues. The V end lost 0 bases, the J end lost 2 bases, and 10 bases lay between the germline ends. CDR3 loop: CASSLSRQANTEAFF. In nucleotides, the CDR3 is TGTGCCAGCAGTTTATCGCGGCAGGCCAACACTGAAGCTTTCTTT.